The subject of this entry is one TCR beta chain. Its antigen is not yet known. The junction departs from germline at one end; a sequencing error may be responsible. The sample comes from a study of blood T cells in healthy people across ages (dated by TCRdb to 2013 to 2016). Turning to the overall study: In model experiments, roughly one uniquely barcoded TCR beta cDNA molecule per two T cells was captured by template switching. For two donors (one aged 18 to 30 and one aged 80 or older), the study analyzed two additional independent replicas of 1 million unique cDNA reads from the same blood draw. Donors were grouped into four age groups: young (average roughly 15 years), middle-aged (about 38), aged (around 60) and long-lived (approximately 75). To avoid experimental bias, donors of different ages were spread randomly across the sequencing lanes. The study measured age-related changes in TCR beta repertoire diversity using deep sequencing normalized with unique cDNA molecular identifiers. The research as a whole found: Observed TCR beta diversity per million T cells fell roughly linearly with age, and a significant reduction was already apparent by age around 40. Total diversity estimates from one million sequenced T cells were considered lower bounds and underestimates. Because profiling used bulk unsorted PBMCs, naive and antigen-experienced compartments could not be compared conclusively. There was a strong correlation between observed TCR beta diversity and the percentage of naive T cells measured by flow cytometry. The CMV infection status of donors was not known, potentially confounding age-related changes in expanded clonotypes. Compared with the aged group, the long-lived group had more naive CD4+ T cells, fewer expanded clones and increased TCR diversity, suggesting age selection.

The CDR3 contains 14 residues, cysteine and phenylalanine counted. Of the read, only the CDR3 DNA is kept; its 42 bases are in frame from base 1. The germline V gene gives CDR1 as KGHSH and CDR2 as LQKENI. Library preparation was by 5' RACE. TCRdb names Illumina HiSeq 2500 as the instrument used. A second PCR of about 7 to 12 cycles was run with a J-beta primer mix and a sample-barcoded 5' primer. Each TCR beta cDNA molecule received a unique molecular identifier from a template-switch 5' adaptor carrying 12 random nucleotides. At least 2.5 million CDR3-containing paired-end reads were obtained from each sample. First-strand cDNA synthesis was performed from all RNA using the Mint cDNA synthesis kit, with priming by a TRBC-specific oligonucleotide. Following uracil-DNA glycosylase treatment, a first 18-cycle PCR with universal primers M1SS and BC2_uni_R was performed on all cDNA. In the original analysis: For normalization, 1 million high-quality reads were randomly selected from each sample, with every read carrying a distinct molecular identifier. Instead of being binned into consensus sequences, reads that shared molecular identifiers were thrown out. MiTCR, set to a Q25 quality threshold and the strictest error-elimination algorithm, was used for CDR3 identification, clonotype clustering and error correction. A nonparametric unseen species model using Euler transformation provided a lower-bound estimate of total TCR beta diversity. TCRdb passed the public sequencing reads through fastp at Q25 and MiXCR, retaining productive beta sequences. All rows with the same CDR3 protein become a single entry with the most common DNA and genes. In this record, the V and J calls reflect TCRdb's handling and not the investigators' own analysis. The sample table lists about 640,000 distinct CDR3 sequences, approximately 59% of them with a count of one. Approximately 40% of the sample is in the top ten clones.

Systemically healthy Caucasian individuals from Russia, around 39 in total and aged about 6 to 100 years, were included as donors. Around 10 milliliters of peripheral blood were drawn from each donor into EDTA-treated Vacutainer tubes. Ficoll-Paque density-gradient centrifugation was used to isolate PBMCs, with at least 6.5 million per sample. Trizol reagent was used to extract total RNA from PBMCs, with at least 5.5 micrograms per sample. The percentages of naive CD45RAhigh/CD27high T cells were determined by flow cytometry on a PBMC aliquot from every donor. The chain uses TRBV18 and TRBJ1-5, with a weak D call of TRBD1 (5 bases match). This sequence was found in a man between 60 and 75 years old in good health. Sequenced input: blood. CDR3 region: CASSSGNSNQLQHF. The nucleotide sequence is given as TGTGCCAGCTCATCAGGGAATAGCAATCAGCTCCAGCATTTT.